Following are 19 T cell receptor beta chains from one sample sequenced in a study of control samples from healthy donors and cancer patients. Measured with immunoSEQ multiplex PCR; TCRdb has only the in-frame clones, and not every one. The sample lists some 120,000 clones, 80% to 90% occurring once. The sequenced sample consisted of PBMCs. The receptors derive from a woman between 50 and 59 years old with colorectal cancer.

This chain uses TRBV19 with TRBJ1-2; D remains ambiguous. The CDR3 is made up of 10 amino acids. Germline CDR1 LNHDA, CDR2 SQIVND (reference sequence). The V and J ends lost 6 bases and 6 bases respectively, with 5 bases between them. The CDR3 nucleotides are TGTGCCAGTAGACTCGATGGCTACACCTTC. This encodes CASRLDGYTF.

V is TRBV12-3 or TRBV12-4 and J is TRBJ2-3; D uncertain. This CDR3 has 12 residues. Trimming shortened V by 5 bases and J by 2 bases, and 5 bases separated the two germline ends. The CDR3 DNA follows: TGTGCCAGCAGTCCGTTCACAGATACGCAGTATTTT. This gives the protein CASSPFTDTQYF.

The chain recombines TRBV7-2 with TRBJ1-3, with a possible D match to TRBD1 (5 bases). There are 14 residues in the CDR3. Per germline, CDR1 SGHTA and CDR2 FQGNSA. V dropped 0 bases and J dropped 3 bases, with 6 bases sitting between them. CDR3: CASSLAGGGNTIYF. The CDR3 DNA reads TGTGCCAGCAGCTTAGCGGGGGGTGGAAACACCATATATTTT.

This chain links TRBV6-1 with TRBJ2-6, with D perhaps given as TRBD1 or TRBD2 (6 bases each). Trimming took 2 bases from V and 4 from J, leaving 18 bases between them. The CDR3 sequence is 18 residues long. Per the germline V gene, CDR1 is MNHNS and CDR2 is SASEGT. CDR3: CASSEYGTGAVGANVLTF. DNA for the CDR3: TGTGCCAGCAGTGAATATGGAACGGGGGCTGTGGGGGCCAACGTCCTGACTTTC.

This chain joins TRBV28 and TRBJ1-3; possible D gene TRBD1, 5 bases. This CDR3 is 15 amino acids long. The germline gives CDR1 MDHEN, CDR2 SYDVKM. Trimming pared 4 bases from V and 1 base from J, leaving 11 bases between. The CDR3 sequence: CASSSGRGSGNTIYF. CDR3 coding DNA: TGTGCCAGCAGTTCGGGGAGGGGATCTGGAAACACCATATATTTT.

J is TRBJ1-2 and V is TRBV5-1; no clear D. The CDR3 is 13 amino acids. Germline V gives CDR1 SGHRS, CDR2 YFSETQ. V was clipped by 2 bases and J by 5 bases, with 10 bases between them. CDR3 loop: CASSFRTEYGYTF. As DNA, the CDR3 is TGCGCCAGCAGCTTTCGGACCGAATATGGCTACACCTTC.

The V gene is TRBV14, the J gene TRBJ1-1, with 9 positions matching TRBD1. The CDR3 has 15 residues. Unmatched junction bases numbered 4, after V lost 1 base and J lost 4 bases. Per germline, CDR1 SGHDN and CDR2 FVKESK. CDR3 sequence (DNA): TGTGCCAGCAGCCAAGGGACAGGGGCGTCCACTGAAGCTTTCTTT. It codes for CASSQGTGASTEAFF.

This chain joins TRBV30 and TRBJ2-5, with D maybe TRBD1 (5 bases). Trimming cost V 4 bases and J 9 bases, with 18 bases left between them. Germline V gene data show CDR1 as GTSNPN and CDR2 as SVGIG (reference sequence). The CDR3 has 13 residues. CDR3: CAWTLPPGPAQYF. The CDR3 region has the DNA TGTGCCTGGACCCTCCCCCCAGGGCCGGCCCAGTACTTC. The variable domain in full, completed from reference TRBV30 and TRBJ2-5, reads SQTIHQWPATLVQPVGSPLSLECTVEGTSNPNLYWYRQAAGRGLQLLFYSVGIGQISSEVPQNLSASRPQDRQFILSSKKLLLSDSGFYLCAWTLPPGPAQYFGPGTRLLVL.

The V and J genes are TRBV5-5 and TRBJ1-1, with TRBD1 identical over 9 bases. The length of the CDR3 is 14 residues. Germline CDR1 and CDR2: SGHKS and YYEKEE (reference sequence). J gave up 11 bases and V 1 base, and 9 bases lay outside the gene matches. The CDR3 region is CASSLNAGTGKAFF. The CDR3 DNA sequence: TGTGCCAGCAGCTTGAATGCCGGGACAGGGAAGGCTTTCTTT.

The chain employs TRBV6-2 or TRBV6-3 and TRBJ2-7; D remains ambiguous. Germline CDR1 MNHEY, CDR2 SVGEGT. V lost 2 bases to trimming and J lost 2 bases, with 10 bases between them. This CDR3 spans 14 amino acids. The CDR3 region is CASSYRSPTYEQYF. Written as DNA, the CDR3 is TGTGCCAGCAGTTACCGCTCCCCGACCTACGAGCAGTACTTC.

V gene TRBV12-3 or TRBV12-4 combines with J gene TRBJ1-1; D call uncertain. The length of the CDR3 is 12 residues. V was cut by 6 bases and J by 10 bases, with 15 bases left in between. As DNA, the CDR3 is TGTGCCAGCAGCTCCTCACTCCTGGGAGCTTTCTTT. Its translation: CASSSSLLGAFF.

The chain links TRBV7-2 to TRBJ1-2, with D possibly TRBD1 on 6 matching bases. The CDR3 loop spans 16 amino acids. Per germline, CDR1 SGHTA and CDR2 FQGNSA. The V gene lost 1 base and the J gene lost 8 bases, with 20 bases spanning the gap. Written as DNA, the CDR3 is TGTGCCAGCAGCTTAGGAGGGGGAAGCGGACGAAAGGGCTACACCTTC. This gives the protein CASSLGGGSGRKGYTF. Variable domain in full (rest from reference TRBV7-2 and TRBJ1-2): GAGVSQSPSNKVTEKGKDVELRCDPISGHTALYWYRQSLGQGLEFLIYFQGNSAPDKSGLPSDRFSAERTGGSVSTLTIQRTQQEDSAVYLCASSLGGGSGRKGYTFGSGTRLTVV.

The chain has TRBV10-2 and TRBJ1-5, with 7 bases lining up with TRBD1. Looked up from germline, CDR1 is WSHSY and CDR2 is SAAADI. The CDR3 sequence is 15 residues long. J gave up 1 base and V 2 bases, and 2 bases lay outside the gene matches. The CDR3 here is CASSEHRGSNQPQHF. CDR3 in DNA: TGCGCCAGCAGTGAGCACAGGGGAAGCAATCAGCCCCAGCATTTT.

V usage is TRBV7-9 and J usage is TRBJ1-1; the D is unclear. Germline CDR1 and CDR2: SEHNR and FQNEAQ (reference sequence). The CDR3 totals 14 residues. With 5 bases removed from V and 0 bases from J, the gap between germline ends came to 10 bases. In DNA, the CDR3 is TGTGCCAGCAGCCCAGGAGAAGTGAACACTGAAGCTTTCTTT. Translated: CASSPGEVNTEAFF.

The chain uses TRBV2 and TRBJ1-1; D gene ambiguous. The germline CDR1 and CDR2 sequences are SNHLY and FYNNEI. This CDR3 region has 13 residues. The ends were cut back, 8 bases at V and 0 bases at J, with 10 bases in the middle. CDR3 coding DNA: TGTGCCAGCGGTACCGGGGTGAACACTGAAGCTTTCTTT. Amino acids: CASGTGVNTEAFF.

Only a few counts were recorded for this clone. The chain recombines TRBV6-5 with TRBJ1-6, with TRBD1 as a possible D gene (5 bases). Trimming removed 1 base from V and 8 bases from J, with 12 bases in between. Per the germline V gene, CDR1 is MNHEY and CDR2 is SVGAGI. This CDR3 has 15 amino acids. CDR3 protein: CASSYLLQGDSPLHF. CDR3 nucleotides: TGTGCCAGCAGTTACTTACTGCAGGGTGATTCACCCCTCCACTTT.

V is TRBV2 and J is TRBJ1-2, with 10 bases identical to TRBD1. V was pared by 5 bases and J by 2 bases, with 8 bases of the junction left unmatched. CDR1 is SNHLY, CDR2 FYNNEI, per germline. This CDR3 region has 16 residues. As DNA, the CDR3 is TGTGCCAGCAGTCCAGGGACAGGGGTGAGAAACTATGGCTACACCTTC. It translates to CASSPGTGVRNYGYTF.

The rearrangement uses TRBV11-2 and TRBJ1-1; D is uncertain. CDR3 length equals 15 residues. In germline, CDR1 is SGHAT, CDR2 FQNNGV. The V gene lost 4 bases and the J gene lost 5 bases, with 17 bases spanning the gap. The CDR3 loop is CASSYSGLERTEAFF. CDR3 nucleotide sequence: TGTGCCAGCAGCTATAGTGGGCTAGAGAGGACTGAAGCTTTCTTT.

The chain couples TRBV19 to TRBJ1-6; the D is unclear. Trimming shortened V by 8 bases and J by 7 bases, and 9 bases separated the two germline ends. The CDR3 spans 12 residues. Per the germline V gene, CDR1 is LNHDA and CDR2 is SQIVND (reference sequence). The CDR3 sequence is CASGLPNSPLHF. CDR3 nucleotide sequence: TGTGCCAGTGGTTTACCGAATTCACCCCTCCACTTT.